This TCR beta chain was recorded in a study of blood T cell repertoires in COVID-19 (dated by TCRdb to the early 2020s). General notes on the study: Samples from collaborators originated in the United States, Italy and Spain and spanned both the acute and convalescent phases of COVID-19. Sample metadata almost always included a de-identified subject ID, COVID-19 status, age in years and sex. Samples were obtained from the ongoing ImmuneRACE study (first 160 participants) and from 950 to 1,500 subjects provided by 6 global collaborators. The repertoires were made available in a free public database intended to serve as a resource for research on the immune response to SARS-CoV-2. Where available, HLA class I and class II types were obtained from metadata supplied by the sample provider rather than from assay-based typing. Subjects who had been exposed to COVID-19, were actively infected with it, or had recovered from it provided the deeply sampled blood TCRbeta repertoires that made up the dataset. The material from the prospective study consisted of cDNA or gDNA derived from T cells, B-cell-depleted T cells, or PBMCs.

The sample holds one count of this clone. Its target antigen remains unknown. No qualities accompany the bases; no much larger clone lies one base away. TCRbeta CDR3 regions were amplified from genomic DNA using the immunoSEQ Assay, a bias-controlled multiplex PCR. The authors' pipeline ran thus. Nucleated cell counts per sample were estimated from amplification of reference gene primers within the assay. To quantify the absolute abundance of each unique TCRbeta CDR3 rearrangement, sequence reads were collapsed and filtered. For each sample, productive Simpson clonality was calculated as the square root of Simpson's diversity index across productive rearrangements. TCRdb mirrors the immuneACCESS table, restricted to in-frame sequences. Some clones are absent from its copies; in checked studies, under half trace to an unresolved V gene, and the reason for the others is unknown. D and trimming come from the DNA, and the V and J calls and clone size come from that table. The sample records about 270,000 clones, about four fifths of which are singletons. The ten most abundant clones make up under 3% of the sample.

Broad study findings and their caveats: How much clinical and demographic metadata was included differed by source and by participant, and the metadata was provided uncurated.

The V end gives up 4 bases and the J end 0 bases, leaving 5 bases in the junction not matched to a gene. Looking up the germline V gene yields CDR1 SGHRS and CDR2 YFSETQ. The CDR3 has 16 amino acids, counting the end cysteine and phenylalanine. Just CDR3 DNA is preserved here, 48 bases in frame from base 1. The collaborating institutions used their own protocols to collect whole blood in K2EDTA tubes. Collaborator samples were shipped for TCRbeta analysis as frozen whole blood, isolated PBMCs, or DNA extracted from either sample type. This receptor chain uses TRBV5-1 and TRBJ2-3, with 10 central nucleotides matching TRBD1. The source is an older woman with active or convalescent COVID-19. Sequenced: peripheral blood. Here the CDR3 is given as CASSGDRGWSTDTQYF. The DNA sequence follows: TGCGCCAGCAGCGGGGACAGGGGTTGGAGCACAGATACGCAGTATTTT.